These 19 T cell receptor beta chains share one sample of origin, sequenced in a study of shared clonotypes between healthy human individuals. The table came from immunoSEQ multiplex PCR; TCRdb's copy has only in-frame clones and leaves some out. The data show 2 million to 2.5 million clones, roughly 92% seen once. The material sequenced was naive CD4+ T cells from PBMCs. Subset: CD45RA+ positively selected. The origin of the receptors is a young man in good health. Some clones in this sample may be carry-over from other donors' samples.

This clone occurred a few times. The gene calls are TRBV30 and TRBJ1-2, with D maybe TRBD1 (6 bases). V dropped 1 base and J dropped 1 base, with 10 bases sitting between them. The germline CDR1 and CDR2 sequences are GTSNPN and SVGIG (reference sequence). The length of the CDR3 is 14 residues. The CDR3 region is CAWSAGHLNYGYTF. As DNA, the CDR3 is TGTGCCTGGAGTGCGGGACACCTTAACTATGGCTACACCTTC. Full variable domain (missing parts from reference TRBV30 and TRBJ1-2): SQTIHQWPATLVQPVGSPLSLECTVEGTSNPNLYWYRQAAGRGLQLLFYSVGIGQISSEVPQNLSASRPQDRQFILSSKKLLLSDSGFYLCAWSAGHLNYGYTFGSGTRLTVV.

J is TRBJ2-1 and V is TRBV5-4; D ambiguous. V was cut by 5 bases and J by 0 bases, with 12 bases left in between. The germline gives CDR1 SGHNT, CDR2 YYREEE (reference sequence). The CDR3 length is 15 residues. CDR3 sequence: CASSPRPSSYNEQFF. The CDR3 coding sequence is TGTGCCAGCAGTCCACGTCCTAGCTCCTACAATGAGCAGTTCTTC.

The chain has TRBV5-1 and TRBJ1-3; the match to TRBD1 covers 9 bases. V gave up 4 bases and J gave up 4 bases; unmatched junction bases: 9. The CDR3 is 16 amino acids. Germline loops: CDR1 SGHRS, CDR2 YFSETQ. CDR3 amino acids: CASSPGTGGEGNTIYF. The CDR3 DNA sequence: TGCGCCAGCAGCCCAGGAACAGGGGGCGAGGGAAACACCATATATTTT.

The genes are TRBV6-6 and TRBJ2-5; 7 nucleotides align to TRBD2. V dropped 6 bases and J dropped 5; count of bases not matched to a gene: 9. CDR1 is MNHNY, CDR2 SVGAGI, per germline (reference sequence). CDR3 length equals 14 residues. CDR3 coding DNA: TGTGCCAGCAGAACACGCGGGGAGGGGGAGACCCAGTACTTC. Residues: CASRTRGEGETQYF.

This clone has just a few counts. V is TRBV29-1 and J is TRBJ1-4; 8 bases fit TRBD1. V lost 6 bases and J lost 8; bases outside the gene matches: 8. Germline values: CDR1 SQVTM, CDR2 ANQGSEA. This CDR3 has 13 residues. The CDR3 sequence is CSVLDRVNEKLFF. For the CDR3, the DNA is TGCAGCGTCCTGGACAGGGTAAACGAAAAACTGTTTTTT.

This chain links TRBV7-2 with TRBJ2-1; D not certain. The ends were cut back, 1 base at V and 10 bases at J, with 8 bases in the middle. CDR1 SGHTA and CDR2 FQGNSA come from the germline V gene. The length of the CDR3 is 12 residues. In DNA, the CDR3 is TGTGCCAGCAGCTTAGAAGTACACGAGCAGTTCTTC. Its translation: CASSLEVHEQFF.

The chain links TRBV18 to TRBJ1-5; D is unresolved. This CDR3 region has 16 residues. From germline, CDR1 is KGHSH and CDR2 LQKENI. Trimming cost V 3 bases and J 2 bases, with 14 bases left between them. The chain's CDR3 is CASSPAVALGNQPQHF. The CDR3 DNA follows: TGTGCCAGCTCACCCGCCGTGGCTTTGGGCAATCAGCCCCAGCATTTT.

The CDR3 DNA reads TGCGCCAGCAGCCCCCCCAACGGACAGGGAAACTTCTATGGCTACACCTTC. Protein sequence: CASSPPNGQGNFYGYTF. The chain combines TRBV4-1 with TRBJ1-2; 8 nucleotides agree with TRBD1. The CDR3 contains 17 residues. Germline V lookup: CDR1 MGHRA, CDR2 YSYEKL. J was trimmed by 4 bases and V by 4 bases; bases with no gene match: 14.

The CDR3 protein is CASRRATDTQYF. The DNA for the CDR3 is TGTGCCAGTAGGAGGGCTACAGATACGCAGTATTTT. This chain joins TRBV28 and TRBJ2-3; D is perhaps TRBD2 (6 bases). V was pared by 9 bases and J by 3 bases, with 10 bases between. The CDR3 runs 12 residues. Looked up from germline, CDR1 is MDHEN and CDR2 is SYDVKM.

V is TRBV19 and J is TRBJ2-1; D remains ambiguous. The CDR3 length is 16 residues. V lost 1 base, J lost 4 bases, and 14 bases lay in between. The germline gives CDR1 LNHDA, CDR2 SQIVND (reference sequence). The CDR3 region is CASSIGSLVPYNEQFF. The CDR3 bases are TGTGCCAGTAGTATAGGGTCCCTAGTCCCGTACAATGAGCAGTTCTTC. Variable domain in full (rest from reference TRBV19 and TRBJ2-1): DGGITQSPKYLFRKEGQNVTLSCEQNLNHDAMYWYRQDPGQGLRLIYYSQIVNDFQKGDIAEGYSVSREKKESFPLTVTSAQKNPTAFYLCASSIGSLVPYNEQFFGPGTRLTVL.

The chain joins TRBV2 to TRBJ1-5, with 7 nucleotides matching TRBD1. The CDR3 covers 20 residues. The V segment lost 6 bases and the J segment 0 bases; nucleotides outside the gene matches: 20. Germline V CDR1 and CDR2: SNHLY, FYNNEI. The CDR3 nucleotides read TGTGCCAGCAGAGAGCAAGTAACAGGGGCTGGCCCTTATAGCAATCAGCCCCAGCATTTT. It translates to CASREQVTGAGPYSNQPQHF.

The gene calls are TRBV6-6 and TRBJ2-1; D perhaps matches TRBD1 (6 bases). Germline CDR1 reads MNHNY; CDR2 reads SVGAGI (reference sequence). This CDR3 is built from 15 residues. Trimming removed 0 bases at V and 4 bases at J, with 10 bases between. CDR3 DNA: TGTGCCAGCAGTTACTCCCGGGACATATACAATGAGCAGTTCTTC. Its translation is CASSYSRDIYNEQFF.

V is TRBV18 and J is TRBJ2-1, with D perhaps TRBD2 (6 bases). The length of the CDR3 is 19 residues. V was pared by 1 base and J by 4 bases, with 23 bases between. The germline CDR1 and CDR2 sequences are KGHSH and LQKENI. The CDR3 bases are TGTGCCAGCTCACCACACTCCCCCGCTAGCGATAGAAGATACAATGAGCAGTTCTTC. Encoded protein: CASSPHSPASDRRYNEQFF.

A note on this clone: Other DNA sequences in this specimen translate into the identical CDR3. The V and J genes are TRBV9 and TRBJ2-1; 13 nucleotides align to TRBD2. V gave up 0 bases and J gave up 1 base; unmatched junction bases: 1. This CDR3 has 17 amino acids. The germline V gene has CDR1 SGDLS and CDR2 YYNGEE. The CDR3 is CASSVGTSGSSYNEQFF. CDR3 sequence (DNA): TGTGCCAGCAGCGTAGGGACTAGCGGGAGTTCCTACAATGAGCAGTTCTTC.

The chain links TRBV27 to TRBJ2-1, with TRBD1 matching 8 bases. The length of the CDR3 is 15 residues. In germline, CDR1 is MNHEY, CDR2 SMNVEV (reference sequence). J gave up 8 bases and V 4 bases, and 10 bases lay outside the gene matches. CDR3 coding DNA: TGTGCCAGCAGTTCGGGACAGGTAGCGGCCCATGAGCAGTTCTTC. Its translation: CASSSGQVAAHEQFF.

The V and J genes are TRBV29-1 and TRBJ2-7; D is perhaps TRBD2 (6 bases). Germline CDR1 reads SQVTM; CDR2 reads ANQGSEA. V lost 2 bases and J lost 0, with 14 bases in between. The CDR3 length is 15 residues. The CDR3 DNA reads TGCAGCGTTGAAAGGTTCCGGGGGAACTCCTACGAGCAGTACTTC. It translates to CSVERFRGNSYEQYF.

V gene TRBV28 combines with J gene TRBJ2-3; D is unresolved. The V and J ends lost 2 bases and 7 bases respectively, with 16 bases between them. The germline CDR1 and CDR2 sequences are MDHEN and SYDVKM. The CDR3 covers 15 residues. The CDR3 sequence: CASSLAGSRLNTQYF. The CDR3 nucleotides are TGTGCCAGCAGTTTAGCAGGATCTCGACTCAATACGCAGTATTTT. Full variable domain (remainder filled in from reference TRBV28 and TRBJ2-3): DVKVTQSSRYLVKRTGEKVFLECVQDMDHENMFWYRQDPGLGLRLIYFSYDVKMKEKGDIPEGYSVSREKKERFSLILESASTNQTSMYLCASSLAGSRLNTQYFGPGTRLTVL.

The V and J genes are TRBV28 and TRBJ2-6; D call uncertain. This CDR3 is built from 14 residues. Trimming stripped 4 bases from V and 3 bases from J, with 7 bases between. Germline loops: CDR1 MDHEN, CDR2 SYDVKM. CDR3 coding DNA: TGTGCCAGCAGTTCCGAAGTTGGGGCCAACGTCCTGACTTTC. It is translated as CASSSEVGANVLTF.

The chain recombines TRBV27 with TRBJ2-2; D gene uncertain. The length of the CDR3 is 15 residues. The V end lost 5 bases, the J end lost 0 bases, and 10 bases lay between the germline ends. CDR1 is MNHEY and CDR2 is SMNVEV in the germline V gene (reference sequence). Here the CDR3 reads CASSPYPTNTGELFF. The DNA of the CDR3 is TGTGCCAGCAGTCCCTATCCGACGAACACCGGGGAGCTGTTTTTT.